The clone carrying this T cell receptor (beta chain) was seen ten or more times. When ophthalmopathy did not progress within 18 months, Graves' hyperthyroidism was considered stable. Researchers barred patients who had uncontrolled infection, other autoimmune disease, pregnancy or lactation. Diagnostic assessment was based on clinical symptoms, serum thyroxine and TRAb, thyroid ultrasound and orbital computed tomography. This entry belongs to a study of T cells in Graves' hyperthyroidism and ophthalmopathy. Template material for amplifying TCR beta CDR3 regions consisted of RNA transcripts. The HTBI primer set was used in a first-round RT-PCR of the TCR CDR3. MiXCR, applied by TCRdb to the multiplex PCR reads, yields one record per CDR3 protein. This sample yields roughly 300,000 distinct CDR3 sequences, of which around 14% are seen a single time; 20% to 25% belongs to the top ten. The CDR3 length is 15 residues. Germline lookup yields CDR1 MGHDK and CDR2 SYGVNS. Trimming took 4 bases from V and 4 from J; bases not matched to a gene: 7.

Sequencing was performed on blood. This rearrangement joins TRBV25-1 to TRBJ1-2; TRBD1 aligns across 9 bases. The receptor's source is a woman in her twenties or thirties with Graves' hyperthyroidism. Written as DNA, the CDR3 is TGTGCCAGCAGTGCACAGGGGGCTTCCAGCTATGGCTACACCTTC. Residues: CASSAQGASSYGYTF.